The rows below give T cell receptor beta chains drawn from one sample of a study of CD8+ T cells in alopecia areata. Some clones are missing from TCRdb's copy, which holds only in-frame ones; the method was immunoSEQ multiplex PCR. The table shows 130,000 to 150,000 clones, with around 49% occurring only once. The sequencing here drew on CD4+ T cells sorted from blood, taken at week 0. These receptors originate from a human donor with alopecia areata. The CDR3 runs from the conserved cysteine through the conserved F or W. Fields, in order: D gene, V gene, J gene, clone size, CDR3 protein, CDR3 DNA. D genes are given only for firm matches. Size values are once, few and many counts, or a class for expanded clones, and some rows have none.

>-|TRBV6-1|TRBJ1-2|-
CASSAIIPSTGYTF
TGTGCCAGCAGTGCAATAATCCCGTCCACTGGCTACACCTTC
>TRBD2|TRBV5-4|TRBJ2-7|-
CASSSLGLSSYEQYF
TGTGCCAGCAGCTCATTGGGACTATCCTCCTACGAGCAGTACTTC
>TRBD2|TRBV7-2|TRBJ2-3|few
CASSLARLAGADTQYF
TGTGCCAGCAGCTTAGCAAGACTAGCGGGAGCAGATACGCAGTATTTT
>-|TRBV2|TRBJ1-2|-
CASTGVGYGYTF
TGTGCCTCAACAGGTGTGGGGTATGGCTACACCTTC
>TRBD2|TRBV29-1|TRBJ2-1|-
CSFWEGRNNEQFF
TGCAGTTTTTGGGAGGGCCGTAACAATGAGCAGTTCTTC
>TRBD2|TRBV5-5|TRBJ2-3|-
CASSYRTSGGDTQYF
TGTGCCAGCAGCTACCGGACTAGCGGGGGGGATACGCAGTATTTT
>TRBD1|TRBV11-2|TRBJ2-1|few
CASSPNRDRGREQFF
TGTGCCAGCAGCCCTAACCGGGACAGGGGGCGCGAGCAGTTCTTC
>-|TRBV5-1|TRBJ1-2|-
CASSSGGGGYGYTF
TGCGCCAGCAGCTCCGGGGGAGGCGGTTATGGCTACACCTTC
>-|TRBV30|TRBJ2-3|-
CAWRGLATDTQYF
TGTGCCTGGAGGGGCTTAGCCACAGATACGCAGTATTTT
>TRBD1|TRBV28|TRBJ2-6|-
CASSSGQGASGANVLTF
TGTGCCAGCAGTTCGGGACAGGGGGCCTCTGGGGCCAACGTCCTGACTTTC
>-|TRBV27|TRBJ2-7|-
CASGDLGGEQYF
TGTGCCAGCGGTGACTTGGGGGGCGAGCAGTACTTC
>-|TRBV5-1|TRBJ2-7|-
CASSWETAGSYEQYF
TGCGCCAGCAGCTGGGAGACAGCTGGATCCTACGAGCAGTACTTC
>TRBD1|TRBV29-1|TRBJ2-1|-
CSVEGQGAREQFF
TGCAGCGTTGAAGGACAGGGGGCGAGAGAGCAGTTCTTC
>TRBD2|TRBV30|TRBJ2-5|-
CAWGLAAQETQYF
TGTGCCTGGGGACTAGCGGCCCAAGAGACCCAGTACTTC
>-|TRBV25-1|TRBJ2-5|once
CASSESGGETQYF
TGTGCCAGCAGTGAATCGGGGGGCGAGACCCAGTACTTC
>TRBD1|TRBV27|TRBJ2-3|-
CASSSTGFTDTQYF
TGTGCCAGCAGTTCGACAGGGTTCACAGATACGCAGTATTTT
>-|TRBV7-9|TRBJ2-5|-
CASSFATAETQYF
TGTGCCAGCAGCTTCGCGACAGCAGAGACCCAGTACTTC
>TRBD2|TRBV27|TRBJ2-5|-
CASSPRLAGGETQYF
TGTGCCAGCAGCCCACGACTAGCGGGAGGGGAGACCCAGTACTTC
>TRBD2|TRBV4-1|TRBJ2-7|-
CASSQGGLGLAGVFSYEQYF
TGCGCCAGCAGCCAGGGAGGGTTGGGACTAGCGGGAGTTTTTTCCTACGAGCAGTACTTC
>-|TRBV18|TRBJ2-3|-
CASSLREGDTQYF
TGTGCCAGCTCCCTACGGGAAGGAGATACGCAGTATTTT
>TRBD1|TRBV7-8|TRBJ2-7|-
CASRVGQGSYEQYF
TGTGCCAGCAGGGTAGGACAGGGCTCTTACGAGCAGTACTTC
>-|TRBV30|TRBJ1-4|-
CAWSLGQSVEKLFF
TGTGCCTGGAGCCTAGGACAGTCAGTCGAAAAACTGTTTTTT
>-|TRBV5-6|TRBJ1-5|-
CARTGGLQPQHF
TGTGCCAGGACCGGGGGCCTTCAGCCCCAGCATTTT
>-|TRBV30|TRBJ1-3|-
CAWSVLDTIYF
TGTGCCTGGAGTGTACTGGACACCATATATTTT
>-|TRBV9|TRBJ1-2|few
CASSVGLRASGYTF
TGTGCCAGCAGCGTAGGTCTCAGGGCCAGCGGCTACACCTTC
>-|TRBV9|TRBJ2-3|-
CASSSRTDTQYF
TGTGCCAGCAGCTCCCGGACAGATACGCAGTATTTT
>TRBD2|TRBV27|TRBJ2-7|once
CASSRASGGTHSYEQYF
TGTGCCAGCTCGCGGGCCTCGGGGGGAACCCACTCCTACGAGCAGTACTTC
>TRBD1|TRBV18|TRBJ1-5|few
CASSPKRQGDSNQPQHF
TGTGCCAGCTCACCAAAGCGACAGGGGGATAGCAATCAGCCCCAGCATTTT
>-|TRBV19|TRBJ2-5|few
CASSIGQGGQETQYF
TGTGCCAGTAGTATAGGTCAGGGCGGCCAAGAGACCCAGTACTTC
>TRBD2|TRBV7-2|TRBJ2-4|few
CASNHGGAPGDIQYF
TGTGCCAGCAACCACGGGGGGGCCCCGGGGGACATTCAGTACTTC
>-|TRBV27|TRBJ1-2|-
CASSLSAVGVQVYGYTF
TGTGCCAGCAGTTTATCGGCAGTGGGAGTACAGGTATATGGCTACACCTTC
>-|TRBV28|TRBJ2-7|many
CASTSGTATYEQYF
TGTGCCAGCACCTCGGGGACGGCTACCTACGAGCAGTACTTC
>-|TRBV30|TRBJ2-2|once
CAWPGASSGELFF
TGTGCCTGGCCGGGTGCTTCCTCCGGGGAGCTGTTTTTT
>-|TRBV6-5|TRBJ1-5|-
CASSYSFRGGQPQHF
TGTGCCAGCAGTTACTCGTTCAGGGGCGGTCAGCCCCAGCATTTT
>TRBD1|TRBV19|TRBJ1-2|-
CASSLGQGGDGYTF
TGTGCCAGTAGTCTCGGACAGGGCGGGGATGGCTACACCTTC
>TRBD1|TRBV7-9|TRBJ2-6|-
CASSVGQASGANVLTF
TGTGCCAGCAGCGTAGGACAGGCCTCTGGGGCCAACGTCCTGACTTTC
>-|TRBV4-1|TRBJ1-5|-
CASSRAVAEPQHF
TGCGCCAGCAGCCGGGCAGTGGCGGAGCCCCAGCATTTT
>-|TRBV15|TRBJ2-7|-
CATGTETYEQYF
TGTGCCACCGGGACCGAGACCTACGAGCAGTACTTC
>TRBD1|TRBV18|TRBJ2-7|-
CASSPQGAGYEQYF
TGTGCCAGCTCACCACAGGGGGCAGGCTACGAGCAGTACTTC
>-|TRBV5-1|TRBJ1-2|few
CASSFGAGYGYTF
TGCGCCAGCAGCTTCGGGGCAGGGTATGGCTACACCTTC
>TRBD1|TRBV7-9|TRBJ1-2|-
CASSWDRGFDYGYTF
TGTGCCAGCAGCTGGGACAGGGGTTTTGACTATGGCTACACCTTC
>-|TRBV5-1|TRBJ2-5|-
CASSFGQVQETQYF
TGCGCCAGCAGCTTTGGGCAGGTCCAAGAGACCCAGTACTTC
>-|TRBV2|TRBJ2-7|-
CASTGQTFHEQYF
TGTGCCAGCACCGGGCAGACCTTTCACGAGCAGTACTTC
>-|TRBV7-2|TRBJ2-1|-
CASSLAINEQFF
TGTGCCAGCAGCTTAGCGATCAACGAGCAGTTCTTC
>-|TRBV29-1|TRBJ2-5|-
CSVVTGAETQYF
TGCAGCGTTGTTACTGGGGCGGAGACCCAGTACTTC
>TRBD2|TRBV7-3|TRBJ2-2|-
CASSSGTSAYTGELFF
TGTGCCAGCAGCTCAGGGACTAGCGCCTACACCGGGGAGCTGTTTTTT
>-|TRBV20-1|TRBJ1-4|-
CSAREDEKLFF
TGCAGTGCTAGGGAGGATGAAAAACTGTTTTTT
>TRBD1|TRBV29-1|TRBJ1-2|-
CSGWTKTGGRGYTF
TGCAGCGGATGGACCAAAACAGGGGGTCGCGGCTACACCTTC
>TRBD1|TRBV19|TRBJ1-2|-
CASSIRDRGGYTF
TGTGCCAGTAGTATACGCGACAGGGGTGGCTACACCTTC
>TRBD1|TRBV9|TRBJ2-7|few
CASSPQGQGAYEQYF
TGTGCCAGCAGCCCTCAGGGACAGGGGGCTTACGAGCAGTACTTC
>-|TRBV21-1|TRBJ2-7|-
CASRKREQYF
TGTGCCAGCAGAAAACGCGAGCAGTACTTC